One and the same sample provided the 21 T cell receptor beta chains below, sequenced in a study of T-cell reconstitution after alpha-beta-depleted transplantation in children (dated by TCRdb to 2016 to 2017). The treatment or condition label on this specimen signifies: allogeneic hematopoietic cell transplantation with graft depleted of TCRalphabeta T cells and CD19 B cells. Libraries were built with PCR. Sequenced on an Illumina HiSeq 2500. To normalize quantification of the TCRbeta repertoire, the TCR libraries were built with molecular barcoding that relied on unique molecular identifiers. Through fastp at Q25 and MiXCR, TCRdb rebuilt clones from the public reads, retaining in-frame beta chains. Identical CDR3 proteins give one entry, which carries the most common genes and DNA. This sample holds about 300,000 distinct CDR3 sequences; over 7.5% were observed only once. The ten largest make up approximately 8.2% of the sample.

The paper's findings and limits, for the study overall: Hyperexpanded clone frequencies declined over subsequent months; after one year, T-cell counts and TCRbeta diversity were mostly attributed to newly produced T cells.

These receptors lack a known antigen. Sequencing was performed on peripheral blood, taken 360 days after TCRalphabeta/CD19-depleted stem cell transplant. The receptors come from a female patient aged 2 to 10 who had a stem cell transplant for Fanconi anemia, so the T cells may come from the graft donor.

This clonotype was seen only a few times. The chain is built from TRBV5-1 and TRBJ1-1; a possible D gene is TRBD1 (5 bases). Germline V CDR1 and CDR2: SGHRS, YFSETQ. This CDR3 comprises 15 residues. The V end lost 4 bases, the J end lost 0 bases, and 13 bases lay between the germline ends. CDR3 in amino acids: CASSGAAGMNTEAFF. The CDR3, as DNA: TGCGCCAGCAGCGGCGCGGCAGGGATGAACACTGAAGCTTTCTTT.

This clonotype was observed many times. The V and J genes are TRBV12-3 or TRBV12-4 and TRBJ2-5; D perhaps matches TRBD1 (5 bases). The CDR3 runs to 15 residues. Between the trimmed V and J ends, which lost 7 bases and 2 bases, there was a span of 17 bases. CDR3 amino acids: CASTKNRLPQETQYF. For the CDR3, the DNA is TGTGCCAGCACCAAAAACAGGTTGCCACAAGAGACCCAGTACTTC.

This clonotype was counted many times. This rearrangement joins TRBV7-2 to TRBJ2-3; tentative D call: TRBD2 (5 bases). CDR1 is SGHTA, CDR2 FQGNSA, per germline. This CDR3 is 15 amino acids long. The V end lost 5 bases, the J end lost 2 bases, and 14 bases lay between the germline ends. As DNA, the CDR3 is TGTGCCAGCAGCCGTCCAAGCGGCGCCACAGATACGCAGTATTTT. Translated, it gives CASSRPSGATDTQYF.

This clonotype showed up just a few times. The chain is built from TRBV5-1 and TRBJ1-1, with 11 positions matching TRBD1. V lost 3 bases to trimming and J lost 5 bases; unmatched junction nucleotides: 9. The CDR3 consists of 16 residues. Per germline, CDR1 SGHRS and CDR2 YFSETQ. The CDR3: CASSWGPGTGGTEAFF. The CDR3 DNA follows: TGCGCCAGCAGCTGGGGGCCCGGGACAGGGGGAACTGAAGCTTTCTTT.

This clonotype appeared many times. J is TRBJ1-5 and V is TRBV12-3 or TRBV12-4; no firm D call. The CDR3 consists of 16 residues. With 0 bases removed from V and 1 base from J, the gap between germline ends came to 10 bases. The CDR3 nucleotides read TGTGCCAGCAGTTTAGCGGTCCTGAGCAGCAATCAGCCCCAGCATTTT. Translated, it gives CASSLAVLSSNQPQHF.

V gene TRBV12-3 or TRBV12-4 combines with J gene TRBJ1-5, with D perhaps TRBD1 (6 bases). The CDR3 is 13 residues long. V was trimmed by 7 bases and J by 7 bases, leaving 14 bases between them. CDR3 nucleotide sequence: TGTGCCAGCAAACAGGGTAGGGGCCAGCCCCAGCATTTT. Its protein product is CASKQGRGQPQHF.

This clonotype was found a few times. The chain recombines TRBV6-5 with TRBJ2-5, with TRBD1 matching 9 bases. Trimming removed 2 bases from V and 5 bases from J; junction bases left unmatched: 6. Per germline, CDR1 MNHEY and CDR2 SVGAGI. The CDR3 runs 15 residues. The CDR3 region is CASSYTTGGAETQYF. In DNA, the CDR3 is TGTGCCAGCAGTTACACCACAGGGGGCGCGGAGACCCAGTACTTC.

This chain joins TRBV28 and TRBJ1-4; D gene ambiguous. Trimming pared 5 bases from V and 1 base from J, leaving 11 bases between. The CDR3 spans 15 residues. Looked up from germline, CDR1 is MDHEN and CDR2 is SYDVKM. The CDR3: CASSPTGRTNEKLFF. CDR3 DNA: TGTGCCAGCAGTCCAACCGGGAGAACTAATGAAAAACTGTTTTTT.

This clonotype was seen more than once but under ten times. CDR3 in amino acids: CASSRITGGGETQYF. The DNA of the CDR3 is TGTGCCAGCAGTAGAATCACAGGGGGCGGTGAGACCCAGTACTTC. The chain couples TRBV27 to TRBJ2-5, with 9 nucleotides matching TRBD1. The germline V gene has CDR1 MNHEY and CDR2 SMNVEV (reference sequence). Trimming at V came to 5 bases and at J to 5 bases, leaving 9 bases not matched to a gene. The CDR3 runs 15 residues.

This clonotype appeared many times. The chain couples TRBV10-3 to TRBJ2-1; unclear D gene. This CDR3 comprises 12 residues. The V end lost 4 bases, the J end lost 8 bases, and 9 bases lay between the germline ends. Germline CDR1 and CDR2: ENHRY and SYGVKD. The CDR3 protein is CAISVRGDEQFF. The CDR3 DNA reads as TGTGCCATCAGTGTTCGTGGGGATGAGCAGTTCTTC.

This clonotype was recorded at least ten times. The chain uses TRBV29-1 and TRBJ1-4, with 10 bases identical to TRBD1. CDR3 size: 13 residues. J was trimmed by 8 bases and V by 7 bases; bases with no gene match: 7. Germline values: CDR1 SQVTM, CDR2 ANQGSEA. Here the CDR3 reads CSAQDRGTEKLFF. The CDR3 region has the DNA TGCAGCGCCCAGGACAGGGGGACGGAAAAACTGTTTTTT.

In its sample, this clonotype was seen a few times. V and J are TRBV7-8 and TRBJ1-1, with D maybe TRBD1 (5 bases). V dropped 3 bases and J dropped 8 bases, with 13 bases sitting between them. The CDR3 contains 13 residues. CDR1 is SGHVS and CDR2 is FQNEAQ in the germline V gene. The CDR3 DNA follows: TGTGCCAGCAGCTTCGGGGACGAAAGGGAAGCTTTCTTT. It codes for CASSFGDEREAFF.

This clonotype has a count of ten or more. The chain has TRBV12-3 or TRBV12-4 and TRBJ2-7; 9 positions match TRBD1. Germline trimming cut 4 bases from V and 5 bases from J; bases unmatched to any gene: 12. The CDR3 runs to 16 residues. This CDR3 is CASSSWSGTGTNEQYF. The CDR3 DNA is TGTGCCAGCAGTTCGTGGTCCGGGACAGGGACCAACGAGCAGTACTTC.

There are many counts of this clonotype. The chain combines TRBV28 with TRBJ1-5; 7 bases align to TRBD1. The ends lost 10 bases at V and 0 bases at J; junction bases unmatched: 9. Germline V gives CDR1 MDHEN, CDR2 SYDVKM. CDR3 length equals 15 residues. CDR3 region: CAIRQGGVSNQPQHF. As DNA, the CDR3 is TGTGCCATCAGACAGGGTGGCGTTAGCAATCAGCCCCAGCATTTT. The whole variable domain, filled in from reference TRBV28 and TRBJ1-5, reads DVKVTQSSRYLVKRTGEKVFLECVQDMDHENMFWYRQDPGLGLRLIYFSYDVKMKEKGDIPEGYSVSREKKERFSLILESASTNQTSMYLCAIRQGGVSNQPQHFGDGTRLSIL.

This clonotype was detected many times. This chain's CDR3 is CASSPREGSRETQYF. For the CDR3, the DNA is TGTGCCAGCAGTCCTCGAGAGGGGAGTCGGGAGACCCAGTACTTC. The chain employs TRBV28 and TRBJ2-5, with D perhaps assigned TRBD1 or TRBD2 (5 bases each). The CDR3 covers 15 residues. V was trimmed by 5 bases and J by 5 bases, leaving 18 bases between them. Germline V lookup: CDR1 MDHEN, CDR2 SYDVKM. Supplemented by reference TRBV28 and TRBJ2-5, the full variable domain reads DVKVTQSSRYLVKRTGEKVFLECVQDMDHENMFWYRQDPGLGLRLIYFSYDVKMKEKGDIPEGYSVSREKKERFSLILESASTNQTSMYLCASSPREGSRETQYFGPGTRLLVL.

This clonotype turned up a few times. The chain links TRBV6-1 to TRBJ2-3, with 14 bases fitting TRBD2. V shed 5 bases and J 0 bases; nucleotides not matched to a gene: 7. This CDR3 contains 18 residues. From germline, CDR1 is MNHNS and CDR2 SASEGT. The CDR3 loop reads CASSLGTSGSISTDTQYF. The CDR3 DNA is TGTGCCAGCAGTCTAGGGACTAGCGGGAGCATAAGCACAGATACGCAGTATTTT.

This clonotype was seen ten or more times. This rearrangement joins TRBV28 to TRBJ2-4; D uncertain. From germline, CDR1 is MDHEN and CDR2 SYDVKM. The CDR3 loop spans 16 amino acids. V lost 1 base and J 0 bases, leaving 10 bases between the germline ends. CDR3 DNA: TGTGCCAGCAGTTTATTGGGGTCTCTAGCCAAAAACATTCAGTACTTC. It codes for CASSLLGSLAKNIQYF.

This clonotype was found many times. In nucleotides, the CDR3 is TGTGCCAGCAGTTTTCACCTCCCCTTGGCACAGCCGAACACTGAAGCTTTCTTT. It is translated as CASSFHLPLAQPNTEAFF. J is TRBJ1-1 and V is TRBV12-3 or TRBV12-4; no clear D. This CDR3 has 18 amino acids. Deletions cut 3 bases from V and 1 base from J, with 21 bases between.

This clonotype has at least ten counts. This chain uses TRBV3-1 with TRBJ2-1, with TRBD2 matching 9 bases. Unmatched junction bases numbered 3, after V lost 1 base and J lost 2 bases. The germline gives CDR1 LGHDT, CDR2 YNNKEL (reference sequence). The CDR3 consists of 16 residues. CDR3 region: CASSQAGTSPYNEQFF. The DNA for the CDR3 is TGTGCCAGCAGCCAAGCAGGGACTAGCCCCTACAATGAGCAGTTCTTC.

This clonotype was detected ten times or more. CDR3 residues: CASSVDPAGSVKETQYF. The CDR3 nucleotides are TGTGCCAGCAGCGTAGATCCAGCGGGGTCTGTGAAAGAGACCCAGTACTTC. This chain connects TRBV9 to TRBJ2-5; 7 positions agree with TRBD2. Unmatched junction bases numbered 11, after V lost 0 bases and J lost 3 bases. This CDR3 has 17 amino acids. Germline V gene sequence: CDR1 SGDLS, CDR2 YYNGEE.

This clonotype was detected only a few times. DNA of the CDR3: TGCGCCAGCAGCTGGTGGGACAGGGTTGGCGCTGAAGCTTTCTTT. Its protein product is CASSWWDRVGAEAFF. The chain has TRBV5-1 and TRBJ1-1, with TRBD1 matching 9 bases. V lost 3 bases, J lost 6 bases, and 9 bases stayed unmatched. The germline V gene encodes CDR1 SGHRS and CDR2 YFSETQ. CDR3 length: 15 residues.